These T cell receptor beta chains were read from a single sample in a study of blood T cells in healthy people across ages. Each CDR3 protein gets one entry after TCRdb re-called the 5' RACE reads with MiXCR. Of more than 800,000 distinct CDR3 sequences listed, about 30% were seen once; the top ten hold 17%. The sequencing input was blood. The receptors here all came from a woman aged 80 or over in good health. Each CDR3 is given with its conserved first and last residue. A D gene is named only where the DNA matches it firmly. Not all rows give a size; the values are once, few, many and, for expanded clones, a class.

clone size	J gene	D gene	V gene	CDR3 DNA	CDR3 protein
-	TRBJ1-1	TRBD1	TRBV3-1	TGTGCCAGCACCCTGGGGGGACAGGGTGCTTTCTTT	CASTLGGQGAFF
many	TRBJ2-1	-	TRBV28	TGTGCCAGCAGTATAAACACCCTTGGGCAGTTCTTC	CASSINTLGQFF
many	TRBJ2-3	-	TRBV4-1	TGCGCCAGCAGCCAATTTTCCGGGACCACAGATACGCAGTATTTT	CASSQFSGTTDTQYF
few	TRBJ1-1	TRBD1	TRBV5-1	TGCGCCAGCAGCTTCTCTGGGACAGGGAGCACTGAAGCTTTCTTT	CASSFSGTGSTEAFF
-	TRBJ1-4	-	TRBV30	TGTGCCTGGAGACAGACAGCCCTTAATGAAAAACTGTTTTTT	CAWRQTALNEKLFF
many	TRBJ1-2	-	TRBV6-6	TGTGCCAGCAGTTCCGACTCCCGAGGCTACACCTTC	CASSSDSRGYTF
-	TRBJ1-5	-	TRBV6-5	TGTGCCAGCAGGTCCCAAGTGGGGACGGGGAATCAGCCCCAGCATTTT	CASRSQVGTGNQPQHF
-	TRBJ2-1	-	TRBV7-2	TGTGCCAGCAGTTCCCGCCAGGGGGGCCAAGAGACCCAGTTCTTC	CASSSRQGGQETQFF
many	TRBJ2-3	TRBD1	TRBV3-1	TGTGCCAGCAGCCAAACCGGGACAGGCCTCACAGATACGCAGTATTTT	CASSQTGTGLTDTQYF
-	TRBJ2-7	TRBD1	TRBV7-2	TGTGCCAGCAGCTTAGCGAAGGGGGCGACCTACGAGCAGTACTTC	CASSLAKGATYEQYF
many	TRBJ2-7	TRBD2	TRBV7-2	TGTGCCAGCAGCTTTGGACGGGGGGGATCCTACGAGCAGTACTTC	CASSFGRGGSYEQYF
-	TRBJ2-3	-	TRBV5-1	TGCGCCAGCAGGAGCCCGGCCACAGATACGCAGTATTTT	CASRSPATDTQYF
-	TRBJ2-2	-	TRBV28	TGTGCCAGGGACTGGGAGGACACCGGGGAGCTGTTTTTT	CARDWEDTGELFF
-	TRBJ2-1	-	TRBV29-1	TGCAGCGTTGAACCTTCGGAGCAGTTCTTC	CSVEPSEQFF
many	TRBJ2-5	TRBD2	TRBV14	TGTGCCAGCAGCCAATTCGGACTAGCAACAGAGACCCAGTACTTC	CASSQFGLATETQYF
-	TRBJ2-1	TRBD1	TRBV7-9	TGTGCCAGCAGCCCCGAGGGGGCCCGCGGCAATGAGCAGTTCTTC	CASSPEGARGNEQFF
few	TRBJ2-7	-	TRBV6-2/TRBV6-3	TGTGCCAGCAGTTACGCAGATTCCTACAATGAGCAGTACTTC	CASSYADSYNEQYF
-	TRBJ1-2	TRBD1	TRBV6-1	TGTGCCAGCAGTGACCGACAGGGGAAGGGCTATGGCTACACCTTC	CASSDRQGKGYGYTF
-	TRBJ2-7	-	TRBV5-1	TGCGCCAGCAGCTTGGCTACGGTCGACAGTATCCGTCGCGAGCAGTACTTC	CASSLATVDSIRREQYF
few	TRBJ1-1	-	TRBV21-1	TGTGCCAGCAAGGGGGCAGGGGACGAGGACACTGAAGCTTTCTTT	CASKGAGDEDTEAFF
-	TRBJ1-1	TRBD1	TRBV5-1	TGCGCCAGCAGTCGTCCGGGACAGGGGATGAACGCTGAAGCTTTCTTT	CASSRPGQGMNAEAFF
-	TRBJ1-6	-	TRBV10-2	TGCGCCAGCAGTGACCGAGGTCTCTGGACCCGACCACCCCTCCACTTT	CASSDRGLWTRPPLHF
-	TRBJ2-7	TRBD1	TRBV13	TGTGCCAGCAGCGCGGGACAGGGATACAATGAGCAGTACTTC	CASSAGQGYNEQYF
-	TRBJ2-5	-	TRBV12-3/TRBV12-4	TGTGCCAGCAGTTTAGTCCCCGGGGGAGAGACCCAGTACTTC	CASSLVPGGETQYF
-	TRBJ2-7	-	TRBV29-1	TGCAGCGTCCCCCCGGTGGGGTCCTACGAGCAGTACTTC	CSVPPVGSYEQYF